Only a few counts were recorded for the clone carrying this T cell receptor (beta chain). Trimming removed 6 bases at V and 5 bases at J, with 17 bases between. The CDR3 contains 14 residues. Germline CDR1 is DFQATT and CDR2 is SNEGSKA (reference sequence). TCRdb passed the 5' RACE reads through MiXCR, listing each CDR3 protein once. The sample records under 9,500 distinct CDR3 sequences, less than 40% being singletons. The sorted Tregs were CD4+CD25+CD127-/low cells. Sequenced: Tregs sorted from blood. The chain combines TRBV20-1 with TRBJ1-5; D may be TRBD1 (5 bases). The sequence came from a female donor with breast cancer. CDR3 in amino acids: CSAKAGAPDQPQHF. The DNA of the CDR3 is TGCAGTGCCAAAGCCGGGGCACCGGATCAGCCCCAGCATTTT.